The 5 T cell receptor beta chains below were found in one sample sequenced in a study of blood T cell repertoires in COVID-19. The protocol was immunoSEQ multiplex PCR, while the TCRdb copy is restricted to in-frame clones and leaves out a portion. The sample contains 56,000 or so clones, around four fifths of which appear only once. The specimen was peripheral blood. These receptors originate from a man between 50 and 59 years old with acute or convalescent COVID-19.

The sample holds a few counts of this clone. CDR3 nucleotide sequence: TGTGCCAGCTCCCCTGGGGGGTTCTATGGCTACACCTTC. It specifies CASSPGGFYGYTF. The V and J genes are TRBV12-3 or TRBV12-4 and TRBJ1-2; TRBD1 is a possible D gene (5 bases). Trimming pared 8 bases from V and 4 bases from J, leaving 14 bases between. This CDR3 comprises 13 residues.

The rearrangement uses TRBV13 and TRBJ2-1, with 10 bases matching TRBD2. With V trimmed by 1 base and J by 10 bases, 4 bases remained unmatched. This CDR3 contains 14 residues. Germline CDR1 PRHDT, CDR2 FYEKMQ (reference sequence). CDR3 amino acids: CASSLAGLAVEQFF. CDR3 in DNA: TGTGCCAGCAGCTTAGCAGGACTAGCGGTCGAGCAGTTCTTC.

This chain connects TRBV6-5 to TRBJ1-5, with D possibly being TRBD1 (5 bases). The germline V and J ends were trimmed by 6 bases and 4 bases, with 10 bases remaining between them. This CDR3 is 13 amino acids long. Germline assignment: CDR1 MNHEY and CDR2 SVGAGI. For the CDR3, the DNA is TGTGCCAGCAGCCCCGACAGAAATCAGCCCCAGCATTTT. Its translation: CASSPDRNQPQHF.

V usage is TRBV5-4 and J usage is TRBJ2-7; no reliable D call. Trimming shortened V by 4 bases and J by 5 bases, and 13 bases separated the two germline ends. Per germline, CDR1 SGHNT and CDR2 YYREEE (reference sequence). The CDR3 length is 13 residues. CDR3 region: CASSRFAAHEQYF. The CDR3 nucleotides are TGTGCCAGCAGCAGGTTCGCGGCCCACGAGCAGTACTTC.

The V gene is TRBV7-9, the J gene TRBJ2-3, with unresolved D. Between the trimmed V and J ends, which lost 1 base and 6 bases, there was a span of 8 bases. Germline V gene sequence: CDR1 SEHNR, CDR2 FQNEAQ (reference sequence). This CDR3 comprises 13 residues. The CDR3 sequence is CASSLEPRDTQYF. CDR3 nucleotide sequence: TGTGCCAGCAGCTTAGAACCACGGGATACGCAGTATTTT. Full variable domain (rest looked up from reference TRBV7-9 and TRBJ2-3): DTGVSQNPRHKITKRGQNVTFRCDPISEHNRLYWYRQTLGQGPEFLTYFQNEAQLEKSRLLSDRFSAERPKGSFSTLEIQRTEQGDSAMYLCASSLEPRDTQYFGPGTRLTVL.